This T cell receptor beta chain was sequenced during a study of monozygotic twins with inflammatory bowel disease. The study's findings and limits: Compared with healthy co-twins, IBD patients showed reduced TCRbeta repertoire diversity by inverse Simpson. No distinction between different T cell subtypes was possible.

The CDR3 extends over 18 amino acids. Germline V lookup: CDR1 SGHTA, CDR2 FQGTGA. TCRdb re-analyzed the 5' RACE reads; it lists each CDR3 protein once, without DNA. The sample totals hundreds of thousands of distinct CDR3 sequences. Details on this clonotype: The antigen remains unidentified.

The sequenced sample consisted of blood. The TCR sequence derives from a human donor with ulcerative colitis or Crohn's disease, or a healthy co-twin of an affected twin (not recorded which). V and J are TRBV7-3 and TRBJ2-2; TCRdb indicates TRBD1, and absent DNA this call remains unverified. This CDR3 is CASSSLGGRVGNTGELFF. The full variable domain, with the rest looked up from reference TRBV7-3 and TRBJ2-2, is GAGVSQTPSNKVTEKGKYVELRCDPISGHTALYWYRQSLGQGPEFLIYFQGTGAADDSGLPNDRFFAVRPEGSVSTLKIQRTERGDSAVYLCASSSLGGRVGNTGELFFGEGSRLTVL.